The present entry profiles one T cell receptor (beta chain) with its context. What this receptor recognizes is not known. No much larger clone exists at a distance of one base, and base qualities are not known. The sample is drawn from a study of T cell responses to AZD1222 COVID-19 vaccine (dated by TCRdb to about 2021). With regard to the full study: AZD1222 recipients whose second dose came at about 4 weeks and those whose second dose came at about 12 weeks were combined into one group, since spike-specific TCR depth and breadth did not differ between the two schedules. A total of over 230 trial participants underwent TCR sequencing, of whom approximately 200 had received two doses of AZD1222 and some 25 had received two doses of the MenACWY control vaccine. Trial participants were enrolled into age subgroups of 18-55, 56-69 and 70-plus years, which contained approximately 150, 28 and 58 TCR-sequenced participants, respectively.

In light of the paper, this sample's time point label describes: baseline before first vaccination. Vaccinee samples were obtained from the UK trials COV001 and COV002, which included a single-blind randomized controlled phase 2/3 trial of AZD1222 (ChAdOx1 nCoV-19) in healthy adults. For TCRbeta chain sequencing, PBMC samples from trial participants were taken at day 0 and at day 28 after the second dose. The full study reports these points: No day 14 peak-response samples were available, so repertoires were characterized only after the peak T cell response. Participants were mostly white British, with more females than males. The authors suggested clonal diversity may have been underestimated. Epitopes outside the regions mutated in the B.1.351 and B.1.1.7 variants were reportedly recognized by nearly half of the unique spike-specific TCRs. The 56-69-year group was small, and its depth increase did not reach significance, likely because of low power. CD4 TCRs associated with the vaccine covered the entire spike protein, and the dominant responses were in regions 160-218 and 743-854. After two AZD1222 doses, spike-specific TCR breadth and depth were significantly higher than at day 0 and than in MenACWY recipients. Conclusions about previously exposed vaccinees are limited because only a handful of AZD1222 recipients were SARS-CoV-2 seropositive at baseline.

The CDR3 regions of human TCRbeta chains were subjected to immunosequencing. From the authors' description of their analysis: Repertoire TCRs were matched against a reference library of SARS-CoV-2-specific TCRs generated with the MIRA antigen-specificity platform. Breadth was defined as the fraction of unique TCRs that were SARS-CoV-2-associated. Depth was defined as the fraction of total T cells that were SARS-CoV-2-associated. Using the MIRA data, each spike-specific TCR was assigned both to the spike region to which the TCR was reactive and to a CD4 or CD8 class. Log10-transformed breadth and depth values were compared by one-way ANOVA with Sidak's multiple comparisons tests. The table comes from immuneACCESS by way of TCRdb, which keeps in-frame sequences with V and J called. Part of the clones is missing from these tables; in studies checked, under half for an unresolved V gene and the rest for unknown reasons. The V and J calls and clone size were taken over from that table, and D and trimming were inferred from the DNA. The sample data list around 78,000 clones, and around 87% of these were observed just once. The leading ten clones occupy around 24% of the sample.

Trimming takes 3 bases off V and 4 bases off J; junction bases not matched to a gene: 8. Measured from the cysteine to the phenylalanine, the CDR3 is 16 residues long. The CDR3 DNA has 48 bases and is translated from base 1. The germline V gene provides CDR1 MGHRA and CDR2 YSYEKL. The material sequenced was peripheral blood, taken on day 0 of AZD1222 vaccination. The chain employs TRBV4-1 and TRBJ1-4; the junction holds 7 bases that match TRBD1. The TCR originated in an adult in good health. The base sequence is TGCGCCAGCAGCCAGATAGGGGGCGCCGGTAATGAAAAACTGTTTTTT. It encodes CASSQIGGAGNEKLFF.